This TCR beta chain emerged from a study of T cells in Graves' hyperthyroidism and ophthalmopathy. TCR beta CDR3 regions were amplified from RNA. The TCR CDR3 was amplified in a first-round RT-PCR using the HTBI primer set. Using its own MiXCR run on the multiplex PCR reads, TCRdb lists one record per CDR3 protein. Of about 160,000 distinct CDR3 sequences in the sample, 9.4% were seen once. In the case of this clonotype: A much larger clonotype is one base distant, so this may be a read error.

Germline CDR1 and CDR2: MNHEY and SMNVEV (reference sequence). Trimming shortened V by 8 bases and J by 4 bases, and 12 bases separated the two germline ends. This CDR3 has 13 residues. The rearrangement links TRBV27 to TRBJ1-5; D not certain. The clonotype was recovered from a young woman with Graves' hyperthyroidism that later progressed to Graves' ophthalmopathy. Specimen: blood. This chain's CDR3 is CASGIPENQPQHF. In DNA, the CDR3 is TGTGCCAGCGGAATACCGGAAAATCAGCCCCAGCATTTT.